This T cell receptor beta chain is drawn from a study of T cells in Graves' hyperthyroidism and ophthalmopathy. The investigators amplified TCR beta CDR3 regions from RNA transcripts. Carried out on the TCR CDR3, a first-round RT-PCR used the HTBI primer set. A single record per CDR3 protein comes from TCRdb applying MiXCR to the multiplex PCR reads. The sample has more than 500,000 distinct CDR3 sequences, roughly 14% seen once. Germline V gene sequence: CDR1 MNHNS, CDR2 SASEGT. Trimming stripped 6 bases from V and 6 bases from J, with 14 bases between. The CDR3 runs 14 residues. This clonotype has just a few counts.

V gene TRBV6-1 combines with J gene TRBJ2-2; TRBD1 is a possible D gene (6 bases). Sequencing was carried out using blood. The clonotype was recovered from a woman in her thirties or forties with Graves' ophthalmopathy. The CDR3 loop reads CASSPETGPGELFF. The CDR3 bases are TGTGCCAGCAGCCCTGAAACAGGGCCCGGGGAGCTGTTTTTT.